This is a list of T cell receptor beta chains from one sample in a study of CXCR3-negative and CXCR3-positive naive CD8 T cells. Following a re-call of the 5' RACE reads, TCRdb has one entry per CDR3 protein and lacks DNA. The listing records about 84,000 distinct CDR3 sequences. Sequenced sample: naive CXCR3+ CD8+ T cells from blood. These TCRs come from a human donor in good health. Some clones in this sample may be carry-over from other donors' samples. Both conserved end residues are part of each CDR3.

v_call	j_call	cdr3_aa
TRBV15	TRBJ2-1	CATSREPRDNEQFF
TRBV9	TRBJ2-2	CASSRLVGGELFF
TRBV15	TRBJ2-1	CAIDSGSTYNEQFF
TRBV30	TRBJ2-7	CAWSPTAELVEQYF
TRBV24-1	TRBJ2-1	CATSLGGSYNEQFF
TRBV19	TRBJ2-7	CASSSRVGTSGIEQYF
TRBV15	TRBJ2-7	CATSVSGTYEQYF
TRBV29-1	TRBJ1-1	CSVERRLEAFF
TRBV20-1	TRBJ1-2	CSAPDGGAKAYGYTF
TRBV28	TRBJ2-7	CASSSAGKGERYEQYF
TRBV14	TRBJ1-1	CASSQEGEGSSEAFF
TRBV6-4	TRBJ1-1	CASSLRASAEAFF
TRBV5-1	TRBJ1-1	CASSLDRRGPEAFF
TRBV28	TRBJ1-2	CASSLGGTGYTF
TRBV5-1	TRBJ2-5	CASSGEDSQETQYF
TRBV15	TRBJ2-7	CATSPRIIEAGNEQYF
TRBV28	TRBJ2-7	CASRGIPYEQYF
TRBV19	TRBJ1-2	CASSIGQGLDYGYTF
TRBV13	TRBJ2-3	CASSSRDRVSTDTQYF
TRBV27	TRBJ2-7	CASSFSGFGNEQYF
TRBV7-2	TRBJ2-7	CASSLEFGGLGGEQYF
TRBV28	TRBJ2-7	CASSLRTGNYEQYF
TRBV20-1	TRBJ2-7	CSGHPGLTTYEQYF
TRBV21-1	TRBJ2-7	CASSRTGDLGGYEQYF
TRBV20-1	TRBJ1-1	CSAEAGAAEAFF
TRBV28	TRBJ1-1	CASSLAGAGEAFF
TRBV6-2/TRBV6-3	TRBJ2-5	CASSLDRGQETQYF
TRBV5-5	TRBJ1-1	CASSYPGGEGENTEAFF
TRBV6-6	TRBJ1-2	CASSGRGLLGYTF
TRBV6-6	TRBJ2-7	CASGRDWSYEQYF
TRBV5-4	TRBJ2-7	CASSPGFLSYEQYF
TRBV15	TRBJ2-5	CATSHGRQGTLGTQYF
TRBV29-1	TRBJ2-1	CSAPGQGSYNEQFF
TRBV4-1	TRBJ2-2	CASSQGPRESTGELFF
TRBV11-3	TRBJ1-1	CASSLRGAPEAFF
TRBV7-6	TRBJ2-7	CASSPIAGSYEQYF
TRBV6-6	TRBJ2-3	CASSYRVAGATDTQYF
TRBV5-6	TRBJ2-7	CASSRGSSYEQYF
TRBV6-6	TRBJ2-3	CASSFGVGDTQYF
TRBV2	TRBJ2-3	CASSATGGQIRTDTQYF
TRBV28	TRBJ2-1	CASNGGAGEQFF
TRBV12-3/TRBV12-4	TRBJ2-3	CASSFSDPADTQYF
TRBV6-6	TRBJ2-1	CASSLAREQFF
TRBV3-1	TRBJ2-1	CASSLPGLAEYNEQFF
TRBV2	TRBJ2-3	CASSEFADTQYF
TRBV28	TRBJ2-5	CASSFAGARETQYF
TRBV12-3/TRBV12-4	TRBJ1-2	CASSLEGGQGIFGYGYTF
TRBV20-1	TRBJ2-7	CSASKPGPLAEQYF
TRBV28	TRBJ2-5	CASSPVLVQETQYF
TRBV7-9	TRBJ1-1	CAGGVGREAFF
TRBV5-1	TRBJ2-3	CASSLTSGIDTQYF
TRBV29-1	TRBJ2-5	CSVTTRGPQETQYF
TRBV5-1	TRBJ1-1	CTSKNEGMSTEAFF
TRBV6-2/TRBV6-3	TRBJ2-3	CASTRTSEWDTQYF
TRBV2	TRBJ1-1	CASSELANSEAFF
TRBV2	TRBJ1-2	CASSEGPQGGDYGYTF
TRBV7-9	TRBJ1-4	CASSFPPGQGYSTNEKLFF